The 5 T cell receptor beta chains below were found in one sample sequenced in a study of response to subunit inactivated influenza vaccine. TCRdb reprocessed the RT-PCR reads with MiXCR, giving one entry per CDR3 protein. In the table there are about 190,000 distinct CDR3 sequences, around an eighth of which are singletons. The starting material was CD8+ T cells sorted from PBMCs, obtained 5 days after vaccination. These receptors came from a man aged 50-60 years who received an inactivated influenza vaccine.

In this sample, this clonotype turned up a few times. This chain connects TRBV6-5 to TRBJ2-3; no firm D call. The CDR3 spans 12 residues. Trimming left V 6 bases short and J 2 bases short, with 6 bases between. Germline V gene sequence: CDR1 MNHEY, CDR2 SVGAGI. The CDR3 here is CASRLNTDTQYF. DNA for the CDR3: TGTGCCAGCAGGCTCAACACAGATACGCAGTATTTT.

The chain links TRBV29-1 to TRBJ2-1, with D possibly TRBD2 on 5 matching bases. This CDR3 has 13 residues. Germline V gene lookup returns CDR1 SQVTM and CDR2 ANQGSEA. CDR3 nucleotides: TGCAGTCCCGTGTTGAGTAGCGCCAATGAGCAGTTCTTC. As protein: CSPVLSSANEQFF.

This clonotype has a handful of counts. V is TRBV12-3 or TRBV12-4 and J is TRBJ2-1, with no clear D. Trimming removed 4 bases from V and 7 bases from J, with 8 bases in between. This CDR3 region has 12 residues. CDR3 sequence: CASSSFENEQFF. The CDR3 DNA follows: TGTGCCAGCAGTTCGTTCGAGAATGAGCAGTTCTTC.

This clonotype was picked up a small number of times. The chain couples TRBV21-1 to TRBJ1-6. TRBV21-1 corresponds to a pseudogene. CDR3 length: 17 residues. CDR3 nucleotide sequence: TGTGCCAGCAGCAAAGCCGGACTGAACTCCTATAATTCACCCCTCCACTTT. Amino acid sequence: CASSKAGLNSYNSPLHF.

In its sample, this clonotype was seen many times. The gene calls are TRBV5-1 and TRBJ2-3; no clear D. The ends were cut back, 6 bases at V and 5 bases at J, with 13 bases in the middle. The V gene's germline CDR1 is SGHRS and CDR2 YFSETQ. CDR3 length: 13 amino acids. CDR3 sequence reads: CASKFWSGDTQYF. The CDR3 DNA reads TGCGCCAGCAAATTTTGGTCGGGAGATACGCAGTATTTT.